This T cell receptor beta chain was retrieved from a study of blood T cell repertoires in COVID-19. Across the study: Sites across the United States, Italy and Spain contributed samples from acute and convalescent COVID-19.

The data were produced by immunoSEQ multiplex PCR, yet TCRdb's version contains in-frame clones alone and is incomplete. The data contain 200,000 to 300,000 clones, around 84% of them singletons. CDR1 and CDR2 (germline): SNHLY, FYNNEI. Between the trimmed V and J ends, which lost 6 bases and 3 bases, there was a span of 16 bases. The CDR3 length is 15 residues. This clone is a singleton in its sample. The source material was peripheral blood. This receptor was identified in a man aged 40-49 years who had recovered from COVID-19. This rearrangement joins TRBV2 to TRBJ2-3, with D possibly TRBD2 on 6 matching bases. The CDR3 spells CASSVLAYGTDTQYF. In DNA, the CDR3 is TGTGCCAGCAGCGTTCTAGCGTATGGGACAGATACGCAGTATTTT.